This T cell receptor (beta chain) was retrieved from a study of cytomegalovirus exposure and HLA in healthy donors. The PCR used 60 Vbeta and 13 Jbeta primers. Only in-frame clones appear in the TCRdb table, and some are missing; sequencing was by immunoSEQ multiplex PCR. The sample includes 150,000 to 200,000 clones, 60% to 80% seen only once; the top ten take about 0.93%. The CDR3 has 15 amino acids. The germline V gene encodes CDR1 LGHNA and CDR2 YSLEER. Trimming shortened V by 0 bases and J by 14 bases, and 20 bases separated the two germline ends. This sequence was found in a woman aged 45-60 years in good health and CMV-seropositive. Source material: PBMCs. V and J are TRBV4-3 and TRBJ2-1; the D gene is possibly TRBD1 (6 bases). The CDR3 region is CASSQDDRLMGRKFF. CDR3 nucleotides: TGCGCCAGCAGCCAAGATGACAGGCTGATGGGGCGGAAGTTCTTC.